This T cell receptor beta chain is from a study of pediatric ulcerative colitis. Trimming stripped 0 bases from V and 7 bases from J, with 9 bases between. In germline, CDR1 is MNHEY, CDR2 SVGAGI. The CDR3 runs 13 residues. Sequencing used immunoSEQ multiplex PCR; TCRdb keeps in-frame clones, though not all of them. The sample holds around 68,000 clones, around 80% seen once. V is TRBV6-5 and J is TRBJ1-2, with unresolved D. The receptor comes from a boy aged 10-17 years with moderate ulcerative colitis. Specimen: blood. CDR3 amino acids: CASSYSGFRGYTF. The CDR3 DNA is TGTGCCAGCAGTTACTCAGGGTTTCGTGGCTACACCTTC.